One sample yielded the 26 T cell receptor beta chains listed below, sequenced in a study of control samples from healthy donors and cancer patients. Here immunoSEQ multiplex PCR was the method, and the copy in TCRdb shows in-frame clones only, minus some. The sample shows around 140,000 clones, around 93% of them seen only once. Sequencing used blood. The receptor set was obtained from a woman between 50 and 59 years old in good health.

The chain employs TRBV5-1 and TRBJ2-1, with 8 nucleotides matching TRBD1. J was trimmed by 5 bases and V by 4 bases; bases with no gene match: 11. Germline lookup yields CDR1 SGHRS and CDR2 YFSETQ. This CDR3 region has 16 residues. The CDR3 nucleotides are TGCGCCAGCAGCCGGACAGGGAGGTTAACGGACAATGAGCAGTTCTTC. This gives the protein CASSRTGRLTDNEQFF.

As concerns this clone: Other DNA sequences from this sample encode an identical CDR3 as well. This rearrangement joins TRBV6-6 to TRBJ1-2; possibly TRBD1 for D (6 bases). CDR3 length: 16 amino acids. V was clipped by 7 bases and J by 4 bases, with 22 bases between them. Germline V gene lookup returns CDR1 MNHNY and CDR2 SVGAGI (reference sequence). CDR3 loop: CASTKGGGGLSYGYTF. Written as DNA, the CDR3 is TGTGCCAGCACCAAGGGAGGGGGGGGGCTGAGCTATGGCTACACCTTC.

This clone showed up just once. The chain employs TRBV3-1 (or the pseudogene TRBV3-2) and TRBJ1-2; TRBD1 is a possible D gene (6 bases). V was shortened by 4 bases and J by 7 bases, with 10 bases between the two germline ends. The CDR3 totals 12 residues. Germline V gene lookup returns CDR1 LGHDT and CDR2 YNNKEL (reference sequence). CDR3 residues: CASSLTGIGYTF. As DNA, the CDR3 is TGTGCCAGCAGCCTCACAGGGATTGGCTACACCTTC.

V is TRBV4-1 and J is TRBJ2-7; TRBD2 agrees at 8 bases. CDR1 is MGHRA, CDR2 YSYEKL, per germline. V shed 0 bases, J shed 6 bases, and the junction held 7 bases outside the gene matches. This CDR3 spans 15 amino acids. DNA for the CDR3: TGCGCCAGCAGCCAAGACAGCGGGAGTCTCTCCGAGCAGTACTTC. It specifies CASSQDSGSLSEQYF.

The chain recombines TRBV3-1 (or the pseudogene TRBV3-2) with TRBJ2-3, with unresolved D. V lost 0 bases to trimming and J lost 4 bases, with 8 bases between them. The germline gives CDR1 LGHDT, CDR2 YNNKEL (reference sequence). The CDR3 extends over 14 amino acids. This chain's CDR3 is CASSQEGPADTQYF. CDR3 nucleotides: TGTGCCAGCAGCCAAGAAGGACCCGCAGATACGCAGTATTTT.

The genes are TRBV11-2 and TRBJ2-7; D is undetermined. Germline V gene lookup returns CDR1 SGHAT and CDR2 FQNNGV. The CDR3 covers 14 residues. Trimming took off 5 bases at V and 0 bases at J, with 11 bases between the two ends. CDR3 sequence reads: CASSPGTDSYEQYF. The CDR3 bases are TGTGCCAGCAGCCCGGGTACAGACTCCTACGAGCAGTACTTC. Looking up the rest from reference TRBV11-2 and TRBJ2-7 gives the full variable domain: EAGVAQSPRYKIIEKRQSVAFWCNPISGHATLYWYQQILGQGPKLLIQFQNNGVVDDSQLPKDRFSAERLKGVDSTLKIQPAKLEDSAVYLCASSPGTDSYEQYFGPGTRLTVT.

This rearrangement joins TRBV4-2 to TRBJ2-7; the match to TRBD2 covers 16 bases. Germline CDR1 reads LGHNA; CDR2 reads YNFKEQ. V shed 2 bases and J 0 bases; nucleotides not matched to a gene: 10. CDR3 length: 20 amino acids. The CDR3 DNA sequence: TGTGCCAGCAGCCAACCCTACTCGGGACTAGCGGGAGGGAGCTCCTACGAGCAGTACTTC. This sequence encodes CASSQPYSGLAGGSSYEQYF.

The chain has TRBV19 and TRBJ1-5; D call uncertain. The V gene lost 2 bases and the J gene lost 3 bases, with 8 bases spanning the gap. The CDR3 covers 14 residues. Germline V CDR1 and CDR2: LNHDA, SQIVND (reference sequence). The CDR3 DNA is TGTGCCAGTAGTATAACCGGGCCCAATCAGCCCCAGCATTTT. This codes for CASSITGPNQPQHF.

The chain links TRBV11-2 to TRBJ2-7; 12 bases are shared with TRBD1. The length of the CDR3 is 15 residues. J lost 5 bases, V lost 5 bases, and 7 bases had no gene match. Germline V CDR1 and CDR2: SGHAT, FQNNGV. The chain's CDR3 is CASSPGTGGVDEQYF. CDR3 bases: TGTGCCAGCAGCCCCGGGACAGGGGGCGTCGACGAGCAGTACTTC.

This clone has just one count. The CDR3 protein is CASSQGWGREETQYF. Written as DNA, the CDR3 is TGTGCCAGCAGCCAAGGGTGGGGACGGGAAGAGACCCAGTACTTC. J is TRBJ2-5 and V is TRBV3-1 (or the pseudogene TRBV3-2); D tentatively reads TRBD1 or TRBD2 (5 bases each). Germline V gene lookup returns CDR1 LGHDT and CDR2 YNNKEL (reference sequence). V dropped 1 base and J dropped 3 bases, with 12 bases sitting between them. This CDR3 comprises 15 residues.

This clone was seen a few times. This rearrangement joins TRBV6-1 to TRBJ1-1; D is unclear. The length of the CDR3 is 12 residues. Germline CDR1 MNHNS, CDR2 SASEGT. Trimming took off 2 bases at V and 10 bases at J, with 11 bases between the two ends. Here the CDR3 reads CASSESLVGAFF. The CDR3 DNA follows: TGTGCCAGCAGTGAAAGTCTGGTAGGAGCTTTCTTT.

The chain couples TRBV10-2 to TRBJ2-3; possibly TRBD2 for D (5 bases). CDR3 length: 13 amino acids. The germline V and J ends were trimmed by 3 bases and 1 base, with 5 bases remaining between them. From germline, CDR1 is WSHSY and CDR2 SAAADI. CDR3 region: CASSDGGTDTQYF. The CDR3 nucleotides read TGCGCCAGCAGTGACGGGGGCACAGATACGCAGTATTTT.

This chain connects TRBV19 to TRBJ2-1, with TRBD2 matching 7 bases. CDR1 LNHDA and CDR2 SQIVND come from the germline V gene (reference sequence). The CDR3 is made up of 15 amino acids. Trimming took 5 bases from V and 3 from J; bases not matched to a gene: 7. CDR3 DNA sequence: TGTGCCAGTAGTGGGGGGGGACTCAACTACAATGAGCAGTTCTTC. Protein sequence: CASSGGGLNYNEQFF.

V gene TRBV12-5 combines with J gene TRBJ1-2, with a weak D call TRBD1 (6 bases). Trimming pared 1 base from V and 5 bases from J, leaving 23 bases between. The CDR3 has 18 residues. Germline V gives CDR1 LGHNT, CDR2 FRNRAP. The CDR3 region is CASGLAPGSQGSFYGYTF. In DNA form, the CDR3 reads TGTGCTAGTGGTTTGGCTCCCGGTAGTCAGGGGAGTTTTTATGGCTACACCTTC.

The chain recombines TRBV29-1 with TRBJ2-5, with TRBD1 identical over 8 bases. The germline V gene has CDR1 SQVTM and CDR2 ANQGSEA. CDR3 length: 15 amino acids. Germline trimming cut 7 bases from V and 2 bases from J; bases unmatched to any gene: 12. CDR3 sequence (DNA): TGCAGCGCCTGGGAGCAGGGGGCGCATCAAGAGACCCAGTACTTC. Its protein is CSAWEQGAHQETQYF.

V is TRBV2 and J is TRBJ2-7, with 8 bases fitting TRBD2. The CDR3 covers 15 residues. Germline loops: CDR1 SNHLY, CDR2 FYNNEI. J gave up 4 bases and V 2 bases, and 7 bases lay outside the gene matches. The CDR3 reads CASSESPSGLYEQYF. CDR3 bases: TGTGCCAGCAGTGAAAGTCCTAGCGGGCTATACGAGCAGTACTTC.

The CDR3 bases are TGTGCCAGCAGCCAATTTCAACGTGGATTGTATGCGCAGTATTTT. Its translation: CASSQFQRGLYAQYF. The chain combines TRBV3-1 (or the pseudogene TRBV3-2) with TRBJ2-3; D unclear. Germline V gene lookup returns CDR1 LGHDT and CDR2 YNNKEL (reference sequence). V lost 2 bases, J lost 10 bases, and 19 bases lay in between. The CDR3 consists of 15 residues.

V and J are TRBV2 and TRBJ2-7; possible D gene TRBD1, 6 bases. Germline CDR1 reads SNHLY; CDR2 reads FYNNEI. The CDR3 loop spans 15 amino acids. V dropped 4 bases and J dropped 2 bases, with 15 bases sitting between them. CDR3 protein: CASSGGHPGTYEQYF. The CDR3 DNA reads TGTGCCAGCAGTGGGGGACACCCGGGGACCTACGAGCAGTACTTC.

The chain combines TRBV12-3 or TRBV12-4 with TRBJ2-7; no clear D. This CDR3 is 12 amino acids long. V lost 2 bases, J lost 2 bases, and 4 bases lay in between. The chain's CDR3 is CASSLQTYEQYF. CDR3 nucleotides: TGTGCCAGCAGTTTACAAACCTACGAGCAGTACTTC.

This chain uses TRBV9 with TRBJ2-1; D perhaps matches TRBD2 (6 bases). CDR1 SGDLS and CDR2 YYNGEE come from the germline V gene. This CDR3 is 17 amino acids long. Between the trimmed V and J ends, which lost 0 bases and 3 bases, there was a span of 16 bases. The CDR3 DNA follows: TGTGCCAGCAGCGTAGGCGTAGGGAGGACCAACTACAATGAGCAGTTCTTC. Translation gives CASSVGVGRTNYNEQFF. The full variable domain, rest sourced from reference TRBV9 and TRBJ2-1, is DSGVTQTPKHLITATGQRVTLRCSPRSGDLSVYWYQQSLDQGLQFLIQYYNGEERAKGNILERFSAQQFPDLHSELNLSSLELGDSALYFCASSVGVGRTNYNEQFFGPGTRLTVL.

J is TRBJ2-2 and V is TRBV5-1; D is undetermined. V was trimmed by 0 bases and J by 3 bases, leaving 9 bases between them. Germline lookup yields CDR1 SGHRS and CDR2 YFSETQ. This CDR3 comprises 15 residues. CDR3 in amino acids: CASSLGTAYTGELFF. The CDR3 DNA reads as TGCGCCAGCAGCTTGGGGACCGCATACACCGGGGAGCTGTTTTTT.

The chain uses TRBV16 and TRBJ1-5; unclear D gene. V lost 0 bases, J lost 6 bases, and 6 bases lay in between. Germline loops: CDR1 KGHSY, CDR2 FQNENV. CDR3 length: 13 residues. This CDR3 is CASSQSRAQPQHF. The DNA of the CDR3 is TGTGCCAGCAGCCAATCAAGAGCTCAGCCCCAGCATTTT.

The chain uses TRBV6-6 and TRBJ2-1; D might be TRBD2 (6 bases). The CDR3 consists of 11 residues. Germline V gene lookup returns CDR1 MNHNY and CDR2 SVGAGI (reference sequence). Trimming left V 7 bases short and J 13 bases short, with 14 bases between. The DNA for the CDR3 is TGTGCCAGCAATGGGGGGTCGCCCCAGTTCTTC. It is translated as CASNGGSPQFF.

This clone was seen a single time. V usage is TRBV10-2 and J usage is TRBJ1-1, with a tentative D call TRBD1 (6 bases). The CDR3 is 13 amino acids. The germline CDR1 and CDR2 sequences are WSHSY and SAAADI. V lost 7 bases to trimming and J lost 1 base, with 10 bases between them. The CDR3 sequence: CASTRGANTEAFF. The CDR3 DNA sequence: TGCGCCAGCACCCGGGGGGCGAACACTGAAGCTTTCTTT.

The V call is TRBV6-5, the J call TRBJ2-7; 11 nucleotides match TRBD1. Germline values: CDR1 MNHEY, CDR2 SVGAGI. Losses at the gene ends were 8 bases for V and 5 bases for J; bases not matched to a gene: 8. This CDR3 has 14 amino acids. The CDR3 DNA reads as TGTGCCAGCGAACTGAGGACAGGGGGCAACGAGCAGTACTTC. Amino acids: CASELRTGGNEQYF.

The rearrangement joins TRBV7-8 to TRBJ1-2; TRBD1 aligns across 9 bases. This CDR3 has 14 amino acids. J gave up 3 bases and V 2 bases, and 1 base lay outside the gene matches. Per germline, CDR1 SGHVS and CDR2 FQNEAQ. The CDR3, as DNA: TGTGCCAGCAGCTTACGGGACAGGGACTATGGCTACACCTTC. This sequence encodes CASSLRDRDYGYTF.